This T cell receptor (beta chain) was observed in a study of T-cell memory formation after mild COVID-19. As for the study in general: Most TCR clusters belonged to a single donor.

After 5'RACE with constant-segment primers, TCR alpha and TCR beta cDNA libraries carrying sample barcodes and UMIs were obtained. TCRdb reprocessed the 5' RACE reads via MiXCR and lists one record per CDR3 protein. This sample has hundreds of thousands of distinct CDR3 sequences, with 20% to 25% found just once. Germline values: CDR1 MNHNS, CDR2 SASEGT. This CDR3 contains 16 residues. The V gene end was trimmed by 10 bases and the J gene end by 0 bases; junction bases not matched to a gene: 10. This clonotype has only a few counts. The sequencing sample was made of PBMCs or a T cell subset sorted from them (not recorded which). The chain couples TRBV6-1 to TRBJ1-3, with TRBD1 matching 9 bases. The clonotype was recovered from an adult woman who had mild COVID-19 (a few samples of this study predate the infection). Cell type and time point are not known. CDR3 sequence (DNA): TGTGCCACGTGGGACAGGGCGACAAACTCTGGAAACACCATATATTTT. Its protein product is CATWDRATNSGNTIYF.